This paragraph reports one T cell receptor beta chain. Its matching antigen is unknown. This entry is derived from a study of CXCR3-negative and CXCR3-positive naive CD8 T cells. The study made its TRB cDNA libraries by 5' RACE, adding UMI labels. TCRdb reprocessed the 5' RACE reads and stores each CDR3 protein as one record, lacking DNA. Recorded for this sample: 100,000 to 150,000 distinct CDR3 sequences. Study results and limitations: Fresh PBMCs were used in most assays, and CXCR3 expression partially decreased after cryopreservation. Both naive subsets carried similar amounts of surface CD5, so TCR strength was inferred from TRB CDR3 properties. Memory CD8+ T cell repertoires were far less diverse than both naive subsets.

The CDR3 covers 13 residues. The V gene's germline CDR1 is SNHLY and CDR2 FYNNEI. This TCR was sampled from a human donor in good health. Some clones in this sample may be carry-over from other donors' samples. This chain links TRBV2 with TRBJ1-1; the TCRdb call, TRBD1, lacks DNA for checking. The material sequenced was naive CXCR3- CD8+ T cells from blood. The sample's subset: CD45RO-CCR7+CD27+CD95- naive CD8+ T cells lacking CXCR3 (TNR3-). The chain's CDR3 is CASSRQANTEAFF.